The present T cell receptor beta chain was sequenced within a study of cytomegalovirus exposure and HLA in healthy donors. Trimming removed 1 base from V and 2 bases from J, with 10 bases in between. Germline V lookup: CDR1 SEHNR, CDR2 FQNEAQ (reference sequence). The CDR3 contains 15 residues. Assay used: immunoSEQ multiplex PCR; TCRdb lists only in-frame clones, some missing. The sample contains 330,000 or so clones, around 86% of which appear only once. The chain uses TRBV7-9 and TRBJ2-3; D might be TRBD2 (5 bases). Sequenced sample: PBMCs. The TCR was taken from a woman under 30 in good health and CMV-seronegative. The chain's CDR3 is CASSLGFLATDTQYF. CDR3 coding DNA: TGTGCCAGCAGCTTAGGCTTCCTAGCCACAGATACGCAGTATTTT.